These T cell receptor beta chains were read from a single sample in a study of beta chain features in type 1 diabetes. Sequencing was performed with immunoSEQ multiplex PCR; in TCRdb, only in-frame clones are kept and a portion is missing. The sample has 150,000 to 200,000 clones; roughly 60% are singletons. Source material: naive CD4+ T cells from blood. These receptors were collected from a man under 40 with type 1 diabetes. Each CDR3 is given with its conserved first and last residue. A D gene is named only where the DNA matches it firmly. The size entry is marked missing in some rows and otherwise reads once, few, many or a size class.

v_call	clone_size	d_call	j_call	cdr3_nt	cdr3_aa
TRBV6-1	.	.	TRBJ1-5	TGTGCCAGCATGTGGACGTCACAGCCCCAGCATTTT	CASMWTSQPQHF
TRBV7-9	.	.	TRBJ2-3	TGTGCCAGCAGCCCATCTACGGCGACAGATACGCAGTATTTT	CASSPSTATDTQYF
TRBV25-1	once	TRBD1	TRBJ2-5	TGTGCCAGCAGTGAAGCCGGGACAGGTCGCCAAGAGACCCAGTACTTC	CASSEAGTGRQETQYF
TRBV10-1	.	.	TRBJ2-3	TGCGCCAGCAGTGAGTCGATTATAGGGGTCCCAGATACGCAGTATTTT	CASSESIIGVPDTQYF
TRBV7-9	.	TRBD1	TRBJ2-1	TGTGCCAGCAGCCAAGCCCGGGACAGCTTATACAATGAGCAGTTCTTC	CASSQARDSLYNEQFF
TRBV7-9	.	TRBD1	TRBJ1-2	TGTGCCAGCAGGATCAGGACAGGGGGATTAGGAGGTGGCTACACCTTC	CASRIRTGGLGGGYTF
TRBV13	.	.	TRBJ2-5	TGTGCCAGTTGTCGAGGGGAAGAGACCCAGTACTTC	CASCRGEETQYF
TRBV28	.	.	TRBJ2-4	TGTGCCAGCTTCTCGCCGGGACGGCAAAACATTCAGTACTTC	CASFSPGRQNIQYF
TRBV25-1	.	.	TRBJ1-1	TGTGCCAGCAGTGGAGAGGGCGGGAACACTGAAGCTTTCTTT	CASSGEGGNTEAFF
TRBV2	.	.	TRBJ2-1	TGTGCCAGCAGTGAAGACTCCTACAATGAGCAGTTCTTC	CASSEDSYNEQFF
TRBV9	.	TRBD1	TRBJ1-5	TGTGCCAGCAGCGTAGGAGAGGGGGCGAATCAGCCCCAGCATTTT	CASSVGEGANQPQHF
TRBV29-1	.	.	TRBJ1-1	TGCAGCGTTCAGTGGCCTCGCGAAGCTTTCTTT	CSVQWPREAFF
TRBV18	.	.	TRBJ1-6	TGTGCCAGCTCACCTGAGGGGGGGCAGAATTCACCCCTCCACTTT	CASSPEGGQNSPLHF
TRBV2	.	TRBD1	TRBJ2-4	TGTGCCAGCAGTAGAGAGGGACAGGTAGTAGCCAAAAACATTCAGTACTTC	CASSREGQVVAKNIQYF
TRBV29-1	few	.	TRBJ1-2	TGCAGCGTTGAAGGGAACCAAGAGGGCTACACCTTC	CSVEGNQEGYTF
TRBV29-1	.	.	TRBJ1-1	TGCAGCGGCTATGAGAACACTGAAGCTTTCTTT	CSGYENTEAFF
TRBV7-2	.	.	TRBJ2-7	TGTGCCAGCAGCCTAGCGTTGCCGGGACAGAGACTCTACGAGCAGTACTTC	CASSLALPGQRLYEQYF
TRBV13	.	TRBD2	TRBJ2-5	TGTGCCAGCAGTTTCCTCGGGCGGGAGCCTCAAGAGACCCAGTACTTC	CASSFLGREPQETQYF
TRBV21-1	once	.	TRBJ1-5	TGTGCCAGCAGCAAATGGGGGGAGGCCAATCAGCCCCAGCATTTT	CASSKWGEANQPQHF
TRBV9	.	.	TRBJ1-1	TGTGCCAGCAGCGTGGTACAGGACACTGAAGCTTTCTTT	CASSVVQDTEAFF
TRBV11-2	.	TRBD2	TRBJ2-3	TGTGCCAGCAGCTTAGGGCCTAGCGGGGCCCTTAGCACAGATACGCAGTATTTT	CASSLGPSGALSTDTQYF
TRBV29-1	few	.	TRBJ2-5	TGCAGCGTTGAAGGGGCCCAAGAGACCCAGTACTTC	CSVEGAQETQYF
TRBV15	.	.	TRBJ2-1	TGTGCCACCAGCAGGGGGGACGGTATATACAATGAGCAGTTCTTC	CATSRGDGIYNEQFF
TRBV28	.	.	TRBJ2-7	TGTGCCAGCAGTTTAATCAGGGTCCGACTCTCCTACGAGCAGTACTTC	CASSLIRVRLSYEQYF
TRBV29-1	few	TRBD2	TRBJ2-5	TGCAGCTTCTCCGGGACTAGTGTAGAGACCCAGTACTTC	CSFSGTSVETQYF
TRBV19	.	.	TRBJ2-3	TGTGCCAGTAGTATTACGAGGGGCACAGGAGCCGCGACGCAGTATTTT	CASSITRGTGAATQYF
TRBV27	.	TRBD1	TRBJ1-2	TGTGCCAGCTGGACAGGGTTTGGCTACACCTTC	CASWTGFGYTF
TRBV7-2	.	TRBD1	TRBJ2-7	TGTGCCAGCAGCTTATACAGGGGTTACGAGCAGTACTTC	CASSLYRGYEQYF
TRBV4-3	.	.	TRBJ2-1	TGCGCCAGCAGCCAAGATCGGCCATACAATGAGCAGTTCTTC	CASSQDRPYNEQFF
TRBV14	.	.	TRBJ2-1	TGTGCCAGCAGCCCTCGACAGGCCACCTACAATGAGCAGTTCTTC	CASSPRQATYNEQFF
TRBV30	.	.	TRBJ1-1	TGTGCCTGGAGTGACAACACTGAAGCTTTCTTT	CAWSDNTEAFF